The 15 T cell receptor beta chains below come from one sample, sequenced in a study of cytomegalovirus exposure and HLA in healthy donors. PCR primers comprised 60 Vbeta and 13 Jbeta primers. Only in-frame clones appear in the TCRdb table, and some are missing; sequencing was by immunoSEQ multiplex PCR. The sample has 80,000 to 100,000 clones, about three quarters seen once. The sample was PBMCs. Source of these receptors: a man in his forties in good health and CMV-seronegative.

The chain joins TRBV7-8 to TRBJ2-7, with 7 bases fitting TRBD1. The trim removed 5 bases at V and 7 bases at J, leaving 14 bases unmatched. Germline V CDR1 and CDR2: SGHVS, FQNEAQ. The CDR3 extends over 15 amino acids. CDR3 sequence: CASSEVTGAVGEQYF. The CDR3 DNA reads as TGTGCCAGCAGCGAAGTTACAGGGGCGGTTGGGGAGCAGTACTTC. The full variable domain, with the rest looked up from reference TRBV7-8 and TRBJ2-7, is GAGVSQSPRYKVAKRGQDVALRCDPISGHVSLFWYQQALGQGPEFLTYFQNEAQLDKSGLPSDRFFAERPEGSVSTLKIQRTQQEDSAVYLCASSEVTGAVGEQYFGPGTRLTVT.

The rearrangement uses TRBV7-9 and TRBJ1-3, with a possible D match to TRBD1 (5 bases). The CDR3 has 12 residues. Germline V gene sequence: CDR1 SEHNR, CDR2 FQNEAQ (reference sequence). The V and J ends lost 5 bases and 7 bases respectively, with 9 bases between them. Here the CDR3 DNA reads TGTGCCAGCAGCCATCAGGGTAACACCATATATTTT. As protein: CASSHQGNTIYF.

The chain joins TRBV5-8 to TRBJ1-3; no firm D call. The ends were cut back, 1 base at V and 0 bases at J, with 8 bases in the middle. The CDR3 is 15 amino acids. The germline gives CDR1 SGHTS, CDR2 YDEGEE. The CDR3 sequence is CASSLRETSGNTIYF. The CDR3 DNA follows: TGTGCCAGCAGCTTGCGGGAGACCTCTGGAAACACCATATATTTT.

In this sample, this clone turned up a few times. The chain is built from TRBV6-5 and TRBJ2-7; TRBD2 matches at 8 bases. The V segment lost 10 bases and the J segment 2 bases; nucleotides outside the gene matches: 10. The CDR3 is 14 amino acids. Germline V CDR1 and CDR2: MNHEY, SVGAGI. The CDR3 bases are TGTGCCACCCGGGGGGGTAGCGGGGCCTACGAGCAGTACTTC. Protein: CATRGGSGAYEQYF.

The CDR3 DNA reads as TGTGCCAGCAGCTTGGTGACAGGGTCTGGAAACACCATATATTTT. It yields the protein CASSLVTGSGNTIYF. This chain connects TRBV7-9 to TRBJ1-3, with TRBD1 matching over 7 bases. V lost 3 bases, J lost 1 base, and 3 bases stayed unmatched. CDR1 and CDR2 (germline): SEHNR, FQNEAQ (reference sequence). The CDR3 length is 15 residues.

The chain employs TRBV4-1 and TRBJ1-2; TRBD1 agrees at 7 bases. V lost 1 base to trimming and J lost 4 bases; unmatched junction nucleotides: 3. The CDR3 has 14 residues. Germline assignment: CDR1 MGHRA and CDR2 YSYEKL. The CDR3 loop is CASSQGQGGYGYTF. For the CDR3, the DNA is TGCGCCAGCAGCCAAGGACAGGGTGGCTATGGCTACACCTTC.

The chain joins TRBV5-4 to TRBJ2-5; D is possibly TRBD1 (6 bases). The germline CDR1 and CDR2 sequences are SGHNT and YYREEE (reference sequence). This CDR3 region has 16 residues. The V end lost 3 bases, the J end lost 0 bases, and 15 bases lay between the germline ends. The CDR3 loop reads CASSSDAGVNQETQYF. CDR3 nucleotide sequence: TGTGCCAGCAGCTCTGACGCAGGGGTGAACCAAGAGACCCAGTACTTC.

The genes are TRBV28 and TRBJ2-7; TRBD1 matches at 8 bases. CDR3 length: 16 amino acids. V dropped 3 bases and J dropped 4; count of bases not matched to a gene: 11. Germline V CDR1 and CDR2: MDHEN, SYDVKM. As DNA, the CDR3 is TGTGCCAGCAGTTTGCCAACAGGGGGAACATGGTACGAGCAGTACTTC. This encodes CASSLPTGGTWYEQYF.

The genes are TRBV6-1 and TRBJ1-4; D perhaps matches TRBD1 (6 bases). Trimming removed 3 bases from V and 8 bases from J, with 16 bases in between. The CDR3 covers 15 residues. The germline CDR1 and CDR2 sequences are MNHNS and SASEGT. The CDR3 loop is CASSDLTGPSEKLFF. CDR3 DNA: TGTGCCAGCAGTGATTTGACAGGTCCGTCCGAAAAACTGTTTTTT.

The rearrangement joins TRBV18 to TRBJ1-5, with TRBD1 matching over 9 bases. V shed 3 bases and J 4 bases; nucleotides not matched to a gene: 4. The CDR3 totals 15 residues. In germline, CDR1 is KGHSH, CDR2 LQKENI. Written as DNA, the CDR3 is TGTGCCAGCTCACCGGGACAGGGCAGAAATCAGCCCCAGCATTTT. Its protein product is CASSPGQGRNQPQHF.

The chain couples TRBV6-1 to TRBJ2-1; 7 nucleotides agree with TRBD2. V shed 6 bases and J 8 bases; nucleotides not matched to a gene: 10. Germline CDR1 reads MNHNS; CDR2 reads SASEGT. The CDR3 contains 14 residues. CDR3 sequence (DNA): TGTGCCAGCAGCGGGGACTATACCTTGGATGAGCAGTTCTTC. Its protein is CASSGDYTLDEQFF.

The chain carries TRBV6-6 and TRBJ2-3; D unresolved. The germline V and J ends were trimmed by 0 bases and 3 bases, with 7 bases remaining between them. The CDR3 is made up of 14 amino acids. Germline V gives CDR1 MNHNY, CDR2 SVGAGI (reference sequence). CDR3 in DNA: TGTGCCAGCAGTTACTCAATCTTTACAGATACGCAGTATTTT. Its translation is CASSYSIFTDTQYF.

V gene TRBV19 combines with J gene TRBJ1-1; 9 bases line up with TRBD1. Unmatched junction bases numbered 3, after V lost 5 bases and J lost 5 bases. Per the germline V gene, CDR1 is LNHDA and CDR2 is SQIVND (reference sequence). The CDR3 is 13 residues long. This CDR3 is CASSGDRVTEAFF. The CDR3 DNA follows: TGTGCCAGTAGTGGGGACAGGGTTACTGAAGCTTTCTTT. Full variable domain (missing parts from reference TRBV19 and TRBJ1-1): DGGITQSPKYLFRKEGQNVTLSCEQNLNHDAMYWYRQDPGQGLRLIYYSQIVNDFQKGDIAEGYSVSREKKESFPLTVTSAQKNPTAFYLCASSGDRVTEAFFGQGTRLTVV.

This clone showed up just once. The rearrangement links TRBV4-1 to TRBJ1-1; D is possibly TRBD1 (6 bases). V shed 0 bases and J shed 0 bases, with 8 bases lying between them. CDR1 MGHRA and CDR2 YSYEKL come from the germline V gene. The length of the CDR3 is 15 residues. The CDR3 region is CASSQDEGVNTEAFF. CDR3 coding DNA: TGCGCCAGCAGCCAAGACGAGGGGGTGAACACTGAAGCTTTCTTT.

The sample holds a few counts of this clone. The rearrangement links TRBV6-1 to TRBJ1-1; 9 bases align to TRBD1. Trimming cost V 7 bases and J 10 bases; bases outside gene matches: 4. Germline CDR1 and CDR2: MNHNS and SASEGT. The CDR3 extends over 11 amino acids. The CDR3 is CASTWDRAAFF. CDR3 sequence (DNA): TGTGCCAGCACATGGGACAGGGCAGCTTTCTTT.